The rows below give T cell receptor beta chains drawn from one sample of a study of blood T cell repertoires in COVID-19. Only in-frame clones appear in the TCRdb table, and some are missing; sequencing was by immunoSEQ multiplex PCR. The sample has 200,000 or so clones; 75% to 90% are singletons. Source material: peripheral blood. Receptors originate from a human donor in a cohort sampled during active COVID-19. Each CDR3 is given with its conserved first and last residue. A D gene is named only where the DNA matches it firmly. Clone size is shown for a subset of rows, as once, few, many or a class of expanded clone.

d_gene	abundance	v_gene	j_gene	CDR3nt	CDR3aa
TRBD2	-	TRBV3-1/TRBV3-2	TRBJ2-7	TGTGCCAGCAGCCAGACTCTAGCGGGAGGGTACGAGCAGTACTTC	CASSQTLAGGYEQYF
TRBD2	-	TRBV10-3	TRBJ2-3	TGTGCCATCAGTGAGTCCCTTCCACTAGCGGGAGGGCCAGATACGCAGTATTTT	CAISESLPLAGGPDTQYF
TRBD2	-	TRBV28	TRBJ2-7	TGTGCCAGCAGTCCGACTAGCGGGAGGCCTTCCTCTTCCTACGAGCAGTACTTC	CASSPTSGRPSSSYEQYF
-	-	TRBV9	TRBJ1-2	TGTGCCAGCAGCGTAGGGGACACCTATGGCTACACCTTC	CASSVGDTYGYTF
-	-	TRBV7-3	TRBJ2-6	TGTGCCAGCAGCCCAACTTCTTTCTCTGGGGCCAACGTCCTGACTTTC	CASSPTSFSGANVLTF
-	-	TRBV12-3/TRBV12-4	TRBJ2-7	TGTGCCAGCAGTTTCGGTCAGGGTTTCGAGCAGTACTTC	CASSFGQGFEQYF
-	-	TRBV6-2/TRBV6-3	TRBJ2-5	TGTGCCAGCAGTTATGCCGGAGGGGAGACCCAGTACTTC	CASSYAGGETQYF
-	-	TRBV28	TRBJ1-3	TGTGCCAGCAGTTTAGCGACAGGAGCCTCTGGAAACACCATATATTTT	CASSLATGASGNTIYF
TRBD2	-	TRBV7-2	TRBJ2-7	TGTGCCAGCGGCACCGGGACTAGTCAGTACTTC	CASGTGTSQYF
-	few	TRBV5-6	TRBJ1-2	TGTGCCAGCAGCTTGTTGGGGCCGGATGGCTACACCTTC	CASSLLGPDGYTF
TRBD2	-	TRBV7-2	TRBJ2-7	TGTGCCAGCAGCCCTGCCACGGCGGGAGTTCGAGAGCAGTACTTC	CASSPATAGVREQYF
-	-	TRBV19	TRBJ1-2	TGTGCCAGTAGTATAGGCGGTAGCTATGGCTACACCTTC	CASSIGGSYGYTF
TRBD2	-	TRBV2	TRBJ2-7	TGTGCCAGCAGAAGGAGTCCCCCTGTAGCGGGCTACTACGAGCAGTACTTC	CASRRSPPVAGYYEQYF
-	-	TRBV5-8	TRBJ1-1	TGTGCCAGCACTCGGGTCACTGAAGCTTTCTTT	CASTRVTEAFF
-	few	TRBV25-1	TRBJ2-2	TGTGCCAGCAGTGGTTATTCCGGGGAGCTGTTTTTT	CASSGYSGELFF
TRBD1	-	TRBV3-1/TRBV3-2	TRBJ2-6	TGTGCCAGCAGCGACAGGGCTGGGGCCAACGTCCTGACTTTC	CASSDRAGANVLTF
-	-	TRBV28	TRBJ2-5	TGTGCCAGCAGTTTGACACAGGGCCCGGAGACCCAGTACTTC	CASSLTQGPETQYF
-	few	TRBV7-9	TRBJ1-2	TGTGCCAGCAGCTGGAATACCCCGGGGTATGGCTACACCTTC	CASSWNTPGYGYTF
-	-	TRBV2	TRBJ2-1	TGTGCCAGCAGGCACCCGGGACAAGTCTCCTACAATGAGCAGTTCTTC	CASRHPGQVSYNEQFF
TRBD1	-	TRBV24-1	TRBJ2-2	TGTGCCACCAAGGGGCAGGGGGTTACCGGGGAGCTGTTTTTT	CATKGQGVTGELFF
TRBD1	-	TRBV7-9	TRBJ2-2	TGTGCCAGCAGCCAAGTTTGGACAGGGACCGGGGAGCTGTTTTTT	CASSQVWTGTGELFF
-	-	TRBV28	TRBJ2-7	TGTGCCAGCAGTTCCCCCGGGACTCGCAACTACGAGCAGTACTTC	CASSSPGTRNYEQYF
-	-	TRBV9	TRBJ1-3	TGTGCCAGCAGCGCAGGGGTTTATGGAAACACCATATATTTT	CASSAGVYGNTIYF
-	-	TRBV7-2	TRBJ2-2	TGTGCCAGCAGCTTTTATACCGGGGAGCTGTTTTTT	CASSFYTGELFF
-	-	TRBV7-2	TRBJ2-7	TGTGCCAGCAGCTTAGAGGCAGGGCTTTACGAGCAGTACTTC	CASSLEAGLYEQYF
TRBD2	-	TRBV28	TRBJ2-7	TGTGCCAGCAGCCCTTCCAGGGGACTAGCGAGCGAGCAGTACTTC	CASSPSRGLASEQYF
-	many	TRBV28	TRBJ2-7	TGTGCCAGCAGCCTACCGACAGATTCCTACGAGCAGTACTTC	CASSLPTDSYEQYF
-	-	TRBV5-4	TRBJ1-1	TGTGCCAGCAGCCCTCTAAACCCAGGGGAAGGGACTGAAGCTTTCTTT	CASSPLNPGEGTEAFF
TRBD2	-	TRBV18	TRBJ2-7	TGTGCCAGCTCACCCCTAGCGGGAGAGAACGAGCAGTACTTC	CASSPLAGENEQYF
TRBD2	-	TRBV29-1	TRBJ2-3	TGCAGCGTTGGGCTAGCGGGAGGGGATACGCAGTATTTT	CSVGLAGGDTQYF
-	-	TRBV5-4	TRBJ2-3	TGTGCCAGCAGCGGAGGGACGGCTAGCACAGATACGCAGTATTTT	CASSGGTASTDTQYF
TRBD1	-	TRBV5-6	TRBJ2-6	TGTGCCAGCAGCCGGACGGGACAGGGAGCTGGGGCCAACGTCCTGACTTTC	CASSRTGQGAGANVLTF
TRBD2	-	TRBV6-5	TRBJ2-7	TGTGCCAGCAGTCCCCTGACTAGCGGGAGTTACGAGCAGTACTTC	CASSPLTSGSYEQYF
-	-	TRBV10-1	TRBJ2-7	TGCGCCAGCCTTATATCTTACGAGCAGTACTTC	CASLISYEQYF
TRBD1	once	TRBV6-5	TRBJ1-1	TGTGCCAGCAAACCGGGACAGGGGGGCACTGAAGCTTTCTTT	CASKPGQGGTEAFF